There are many counts of the clone carrying this T cell receptor beta chain. These data originate in a study of spatial heterogeneity in lung cancer. Study-wide background: The count of detected beta-chain sequences consistently exceeded that of alpha-chain sequences.

The time point here: blood at routine non-recurrence follow-up after resection. One entry per CDR3 protein, called by TCRdb with MiXCR from the 5' RACE reads. The data show about 17,000 distinct CDR3 sequences, 19% seen once. This specimen was PBMCs, taken at follow-up. This sequence was found in a male donor with early-stage non-small cell lung cancer.

The CDR3 DNA is TGCAGCGTTGAGGAGGGGACTACCAATGAGCAGTTCTTC. The encoded protein is CSVEEGTTNEQFF. The chain couples TRBV29-1 to TRBJ2-1, with 7 bases lining up with TRBD2. The CDR3 sequence is 13 residues long. In germline, CDR1 is SQVTM, CDR2 ANQGSEA. Trimming took 3 bases from V and 6 from J; bases not matched to a gene: 5.